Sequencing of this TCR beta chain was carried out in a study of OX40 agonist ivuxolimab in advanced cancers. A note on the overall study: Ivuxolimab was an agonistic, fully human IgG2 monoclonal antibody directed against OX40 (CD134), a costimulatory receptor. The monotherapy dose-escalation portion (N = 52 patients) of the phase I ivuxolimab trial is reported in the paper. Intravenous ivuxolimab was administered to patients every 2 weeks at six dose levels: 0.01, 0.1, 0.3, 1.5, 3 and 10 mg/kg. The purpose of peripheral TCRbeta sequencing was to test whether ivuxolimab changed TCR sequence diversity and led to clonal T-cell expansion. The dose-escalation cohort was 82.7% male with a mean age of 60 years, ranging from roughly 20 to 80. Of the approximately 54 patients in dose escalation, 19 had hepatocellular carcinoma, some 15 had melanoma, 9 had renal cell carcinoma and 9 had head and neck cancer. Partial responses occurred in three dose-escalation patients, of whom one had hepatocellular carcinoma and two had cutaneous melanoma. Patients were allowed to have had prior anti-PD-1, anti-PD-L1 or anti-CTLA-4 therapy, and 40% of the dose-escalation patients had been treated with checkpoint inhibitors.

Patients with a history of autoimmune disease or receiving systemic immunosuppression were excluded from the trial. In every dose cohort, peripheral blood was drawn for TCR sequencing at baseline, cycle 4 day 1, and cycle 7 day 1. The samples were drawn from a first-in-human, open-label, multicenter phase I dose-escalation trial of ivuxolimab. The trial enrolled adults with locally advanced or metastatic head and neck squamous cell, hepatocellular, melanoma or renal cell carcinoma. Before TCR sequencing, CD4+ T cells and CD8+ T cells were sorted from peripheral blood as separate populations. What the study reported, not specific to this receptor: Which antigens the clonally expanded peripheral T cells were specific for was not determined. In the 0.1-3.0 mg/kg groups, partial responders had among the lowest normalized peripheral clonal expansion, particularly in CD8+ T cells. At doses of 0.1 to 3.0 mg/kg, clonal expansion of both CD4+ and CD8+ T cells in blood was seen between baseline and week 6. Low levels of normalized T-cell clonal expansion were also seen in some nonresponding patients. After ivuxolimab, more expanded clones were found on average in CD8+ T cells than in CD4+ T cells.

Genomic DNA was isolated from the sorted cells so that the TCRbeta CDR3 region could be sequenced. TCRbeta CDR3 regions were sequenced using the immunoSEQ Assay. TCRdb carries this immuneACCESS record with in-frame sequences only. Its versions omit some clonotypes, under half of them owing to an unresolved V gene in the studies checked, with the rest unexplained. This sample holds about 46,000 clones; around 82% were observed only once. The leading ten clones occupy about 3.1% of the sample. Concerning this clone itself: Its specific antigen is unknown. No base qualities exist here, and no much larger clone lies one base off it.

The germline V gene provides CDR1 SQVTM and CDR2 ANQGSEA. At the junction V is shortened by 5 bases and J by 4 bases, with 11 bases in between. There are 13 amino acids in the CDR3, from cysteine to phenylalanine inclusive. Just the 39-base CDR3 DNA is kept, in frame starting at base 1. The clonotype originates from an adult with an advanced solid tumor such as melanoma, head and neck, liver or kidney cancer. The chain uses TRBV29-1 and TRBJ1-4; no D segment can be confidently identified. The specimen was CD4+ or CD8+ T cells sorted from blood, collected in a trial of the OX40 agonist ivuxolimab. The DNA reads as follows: TGCAGCGTTCGTTCGGGGAATAATGAAAAACTGTTTTTT. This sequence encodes CSVRSGNNEKLFF. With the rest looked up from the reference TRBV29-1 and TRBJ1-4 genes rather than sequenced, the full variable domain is SAVISQKPSRDICQRGTSLTIQCQVDSQVTMMFWYRQQPGQSLTLIATANQGSEATYESGFVIDKFPISRPNLTFSTLTVSNMSPEDSSIYLCSVRSGNNEKLFFGSGTQLSVL.